The source of this TCR beta chain is a study of sequential checkpoint blockade in melanoma. About the research overall: Patients were randomized 1:1 to nivolumab-then-ipilimumab or ipilimumab-then-nivolumab first-line.

The treatment denotes: randomized to nivolumab then ipilimumab (arm A) or the reverse (arm B). No patient had prior DNA-damaging chemotherapy. PBMC sorting kept live CD3+CD8+ cells without CD19 or CD56. Profiled with immunoSEQ multiplex PCR; TCRdb holds only in-frame clones, not every one. The sample lists approximately 28,000 clones, roughly nine tenths occurring once. The specimen was CD8+ T cells sorted from blood (inferred from file names), collected from a patient given nivolumab and ipilimumab in sequence. The sequence was obtained from a human donor with melanoma.

The chain's CDR3 is CAWSVGTSRNNEQFF. The CDR3 DNA reads TGTGCCTGGAGTGTAGGGACTAGCAGAAACAATGAGCAGTTCTTC. The chain combines TRBV30 with TRBJ2-1; 9 nucleotides line up with TRBD2. Germline V gene sequence: CDR1 GTSNPN, CDR2 SVGIG (reference sequence). The CDR3 runs to 15 residues. V lost 0 bases and J lost 5; bases outside the gene matches: 5. Using reference TRBV30 and TRBJ2-1 for the parts outside the CDR3, the full variable domain is SQTIHQWPATLVQPVGSPLSLECTVEGTSNPNLYWYRQAAGRGLQLLFYSVGIGQISSEVPQNLSASRPQDRQFILSSKKLLLSDSGFYLCAWSVGTSRNNEQFFGPGTRLTVL.